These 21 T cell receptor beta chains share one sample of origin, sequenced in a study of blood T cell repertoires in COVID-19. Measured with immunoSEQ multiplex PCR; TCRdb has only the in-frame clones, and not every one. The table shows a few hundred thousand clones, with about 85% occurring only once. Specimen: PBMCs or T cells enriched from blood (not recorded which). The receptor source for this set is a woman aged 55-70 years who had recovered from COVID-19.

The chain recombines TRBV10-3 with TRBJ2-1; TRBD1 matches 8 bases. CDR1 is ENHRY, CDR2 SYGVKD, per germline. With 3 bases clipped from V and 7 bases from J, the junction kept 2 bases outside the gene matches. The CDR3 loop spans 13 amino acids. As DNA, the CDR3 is TGTGCCATCAGTGACAGGGGGCGAAATGAGCAGTTCTTC. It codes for CAISDRGRNEQFF.

The CDR3 here is CASSIGQVKSEQYF. DNA of the CDR3: TGTGCCAGCAGCATCGGACAGGTGAAGAGCGAGCAGTACTTC. The J gene is TRBJ2-7, the V gene TRBV5-8; 7 bases map to TRBD1. The V and J ends lost 4 bases and 6 bases, in that order; junction bases with no gene match: 10. CDR3 length equals 14 residues. Germline CDR1 reads SGHTS; CDR2 reads YDEGEE.

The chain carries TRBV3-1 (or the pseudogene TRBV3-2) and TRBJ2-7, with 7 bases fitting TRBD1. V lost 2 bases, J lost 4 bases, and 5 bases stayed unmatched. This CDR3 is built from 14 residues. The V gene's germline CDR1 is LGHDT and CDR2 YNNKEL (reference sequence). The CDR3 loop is CASSQSTGLYEQYF. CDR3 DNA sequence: TGTGCCAGCAGCCAATCGACAGGGTTATACGAGCAGTACTTC.

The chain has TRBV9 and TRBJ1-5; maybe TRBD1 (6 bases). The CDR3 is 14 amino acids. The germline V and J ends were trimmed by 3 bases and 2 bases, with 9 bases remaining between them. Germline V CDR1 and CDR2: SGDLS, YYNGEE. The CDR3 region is CASSAAGGNQPQHF. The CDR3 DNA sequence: TGTGCCAGCAGCGCAGCAGGGGGCAATCAGCCCCAGCATTTT.

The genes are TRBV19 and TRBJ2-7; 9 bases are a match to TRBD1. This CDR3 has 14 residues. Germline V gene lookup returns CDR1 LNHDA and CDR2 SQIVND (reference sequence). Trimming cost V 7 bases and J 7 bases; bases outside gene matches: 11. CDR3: CASTRRTGEGEQYF. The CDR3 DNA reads TGTGCCAGTACCCGCCGGACAGGGGAGGGGGAGCAGTACTTC.

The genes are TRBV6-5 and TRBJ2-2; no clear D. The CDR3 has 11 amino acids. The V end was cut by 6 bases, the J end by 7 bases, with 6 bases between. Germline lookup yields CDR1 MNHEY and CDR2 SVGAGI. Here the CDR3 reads CASRIYGELFF. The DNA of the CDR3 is TGTGCCAGCAGGATCTACGGGGAGCTGTTTTTT.

Here the CDR3 reads CASSLGPLALNTGELFF. The CDR3 DNA is TGTGCCAGCAGCTTAGGCCCCCTAGCGCTCAACACCGGGGAGCTGTTTTTT. The chain carries TRBV11-2 and TRBJ2-2; D may be TRBD2 (6 bases). Trimming pared 1 base from V and 2 bases from J, leaving 14 bases between. The CDR3 sequence is 17 residues long. The germline gives CDR1 SGHAT, CDR2 FQNNGV.

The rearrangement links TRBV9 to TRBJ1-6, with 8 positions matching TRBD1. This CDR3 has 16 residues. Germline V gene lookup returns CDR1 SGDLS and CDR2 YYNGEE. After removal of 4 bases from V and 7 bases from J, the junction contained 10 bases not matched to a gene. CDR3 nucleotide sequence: TGTGCCAGCAGCCCAGATCAGGGGGCGGGGAATTCACCCCTCCACTTT. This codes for CASSPDQGAGNSPLHF.

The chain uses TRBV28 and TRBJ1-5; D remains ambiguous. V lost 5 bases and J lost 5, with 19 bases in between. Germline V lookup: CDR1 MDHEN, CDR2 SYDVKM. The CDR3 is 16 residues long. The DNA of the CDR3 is TGTGCCAGCAGTGGTCCGGGAAGTGGGGAAGATCAGCCCCAGCATTTT. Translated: CASSGPGSGEDQPQHF.

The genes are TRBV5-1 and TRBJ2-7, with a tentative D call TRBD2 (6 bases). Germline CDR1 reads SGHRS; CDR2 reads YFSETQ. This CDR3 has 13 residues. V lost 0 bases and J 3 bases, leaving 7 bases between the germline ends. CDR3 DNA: TGCGCCAGCAGCTTGGTAGCGGACTACGAGCAGTACTTC. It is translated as CASSLVADYEQYF.

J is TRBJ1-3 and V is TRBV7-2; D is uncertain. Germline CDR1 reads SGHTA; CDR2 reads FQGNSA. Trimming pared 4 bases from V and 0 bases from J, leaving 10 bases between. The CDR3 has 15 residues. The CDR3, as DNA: TGTGCCAGCAGCTCCCTGAGCATCTCTGGAAACACCATATATTTT. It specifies CASSSLSISGNTIYF.

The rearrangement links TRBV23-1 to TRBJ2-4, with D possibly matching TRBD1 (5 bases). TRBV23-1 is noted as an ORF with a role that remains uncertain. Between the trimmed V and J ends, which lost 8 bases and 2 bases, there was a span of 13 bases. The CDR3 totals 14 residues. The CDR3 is CASLPGMTKNIQYF. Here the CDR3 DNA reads TGCGCCAGCCTGCCAGGGATGACCAAAAACATTCAGTACTTC.

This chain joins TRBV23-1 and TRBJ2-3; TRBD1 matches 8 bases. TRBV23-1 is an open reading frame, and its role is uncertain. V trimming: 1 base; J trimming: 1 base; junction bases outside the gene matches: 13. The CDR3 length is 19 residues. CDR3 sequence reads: CASSQCRQGLTFCTDTQYF. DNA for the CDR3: TGCGCCAGCAGTCAATGCAGACAGGGGCTTACTTTTTGCACAGATACGCAGTATTTT.

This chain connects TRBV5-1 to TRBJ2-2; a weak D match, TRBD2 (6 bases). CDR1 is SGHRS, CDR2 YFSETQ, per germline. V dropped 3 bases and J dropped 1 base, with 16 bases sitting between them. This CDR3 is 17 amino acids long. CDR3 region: CASSSFLPGVNTGELFF. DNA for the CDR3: TGCGCCAGCAGCTCTTTCTTACCGGGGGTGAACACCGGGGAGCTGTTTTTT.

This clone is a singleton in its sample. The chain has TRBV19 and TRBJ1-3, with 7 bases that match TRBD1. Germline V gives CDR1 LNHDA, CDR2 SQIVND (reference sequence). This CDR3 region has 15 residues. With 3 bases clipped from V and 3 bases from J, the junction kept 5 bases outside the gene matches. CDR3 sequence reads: CASSIKGAYGNTIYF. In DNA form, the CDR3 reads TGTGCCAGTAGTATTAAGGGGGCGTATGGAAACACCATATATTTT.

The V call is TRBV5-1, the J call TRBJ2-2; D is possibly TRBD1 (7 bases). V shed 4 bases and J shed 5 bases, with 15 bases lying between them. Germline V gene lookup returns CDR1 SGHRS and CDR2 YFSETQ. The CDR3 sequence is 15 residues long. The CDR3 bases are TGCGCCAGCAGCGAAAGTTCAGGGGGGACCGGGGAGCTGTTTTTT. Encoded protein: CASSESSGGTGELFF.

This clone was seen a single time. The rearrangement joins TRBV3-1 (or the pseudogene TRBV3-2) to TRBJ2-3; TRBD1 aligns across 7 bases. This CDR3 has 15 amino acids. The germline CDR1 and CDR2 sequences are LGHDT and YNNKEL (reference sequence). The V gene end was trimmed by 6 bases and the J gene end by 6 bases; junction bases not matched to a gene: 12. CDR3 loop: CASRGGGLRGDTQYF. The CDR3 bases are TGTGCCAGCAGAGGGGGCGGACTTCGGGGCGATACGCAGTATTTT.

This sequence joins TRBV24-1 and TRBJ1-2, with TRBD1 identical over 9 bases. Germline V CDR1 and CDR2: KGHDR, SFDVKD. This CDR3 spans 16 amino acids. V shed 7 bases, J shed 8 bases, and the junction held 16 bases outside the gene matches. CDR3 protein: CATSGTGNPSIDGYTF. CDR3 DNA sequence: TGTGCCACCAGCGGGACAGGGAACCCATCTATAGACGGCTACACCTTC.

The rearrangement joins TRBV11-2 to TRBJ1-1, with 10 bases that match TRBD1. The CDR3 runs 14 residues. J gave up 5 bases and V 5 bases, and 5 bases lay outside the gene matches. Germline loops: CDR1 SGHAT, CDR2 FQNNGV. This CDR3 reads CASSRRQGATEAFF. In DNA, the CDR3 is TGTGCCAGCAGCCGTAGACAGGGGGCAACTGAAGCTTTCTTT.

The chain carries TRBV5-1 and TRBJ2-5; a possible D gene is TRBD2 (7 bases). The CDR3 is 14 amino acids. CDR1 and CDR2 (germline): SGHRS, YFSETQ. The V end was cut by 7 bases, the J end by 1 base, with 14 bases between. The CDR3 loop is CASYKGGSQETQYF. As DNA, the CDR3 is TGCGCCAGCTACAAGGGGGGGTCCCAAGAGACCCAGTACTTC.

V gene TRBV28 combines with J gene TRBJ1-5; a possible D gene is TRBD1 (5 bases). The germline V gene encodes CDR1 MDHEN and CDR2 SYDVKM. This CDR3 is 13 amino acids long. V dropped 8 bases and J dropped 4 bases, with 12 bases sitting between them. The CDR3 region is CASVVGLNQPQHF. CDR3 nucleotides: TGTGCCAGCGTCGTGGGACTTAATCAGCCCCAGCATTTT.